This record looks at one T cell receptor beta chain sequence and its context. Its target is unknown. The germline V gene encodes CDR1 SGHAT and CDR2 FQNNGV. Trimming took 1 base from V and 4 from J; bases not matched to a gene: 1. The CDR3 loop spans 15 amino acids. PCR was performed using 60 Vbeta and 13 Jbeta primers. Data came from immunoSEQ multiplex PCR; TCRdb stores just in-frame clones and leaves some out. The sample carries fewer than 250,000 clones, roughly 85% recorded once. This sample was taken from a study of cytomegalovirus exposure and HLA in healthy donors. Overall study findings and caveats: The study flagged approximately 180 TCR beta chains as cytomegalovirus-associated.

This clonotype was sampled from a young man in good health and CMV-seronegative. The chain joins TRBV11-2 to TRBJ2-1, with 10 bases aligning to TRBD1. The sequencing input was PBMCs. In DNA, the CDR3 is TGTGCCAGCAGCTTAGGACAGGGGGCGTACAATGAGCAGTTCTTC. Amino acid sequence: CASSLGQGAYNEQFF.